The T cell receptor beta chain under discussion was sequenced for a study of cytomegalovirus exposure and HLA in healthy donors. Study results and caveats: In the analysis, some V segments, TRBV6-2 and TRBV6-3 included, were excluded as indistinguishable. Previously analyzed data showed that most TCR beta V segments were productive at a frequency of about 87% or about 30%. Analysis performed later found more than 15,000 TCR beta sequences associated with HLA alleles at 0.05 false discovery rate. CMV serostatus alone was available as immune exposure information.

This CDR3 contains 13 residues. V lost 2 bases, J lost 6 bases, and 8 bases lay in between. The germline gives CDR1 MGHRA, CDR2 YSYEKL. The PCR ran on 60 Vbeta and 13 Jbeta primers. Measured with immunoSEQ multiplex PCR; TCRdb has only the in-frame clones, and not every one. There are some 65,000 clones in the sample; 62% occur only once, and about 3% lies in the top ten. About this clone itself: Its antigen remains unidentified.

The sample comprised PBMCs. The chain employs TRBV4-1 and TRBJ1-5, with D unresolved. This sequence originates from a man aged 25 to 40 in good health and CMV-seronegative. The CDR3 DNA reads TGCGCCAGCAGCCAATGGGCGGGTCAGCCCCAGCATTTT. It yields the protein CASSQWAGQPQHF.